The subject of this entry is one T cell receptor (beta chain). Per the original methods: Reference gene primer amplification in the assay estimated nucleated cell counts. Method: immunoSEQ multiplex PCR; TCRdb's copy keeps in-frame clones and lacks some. For V, J and clone size, that table is used; D and trimming come from the DNA. Of some 270,000 clones in the sample, 80% to 90% were seen once. Germline CDR1 MDHEN, CDR2 SYDVKM. V lost 6 bases to trimming and J lost 2 bases; unmatched junction nucleotides: 9. The CDR3 is 16 amino acids. This sample is part of a study of blood T cell repertoires in COVID-19. About the study: Sources were T cells, B-cell-depleted T cells, or PBMCs; the material itself was cDNA or gDNA.

The sequence was collected from a man aged 30 to 39 with acute or convalescent COVID-19. The sequencing input was peripheral blood. The chain couples TRBV28 to TRBJ2-7; 11 bases fit TRBD2. This CDR3 reads CASSHHGLAGPYEQYF. The CDR3 DNA is TGTGCCAGCAGCCACCATGGACTAGCGGGCCCCTACGAGCAGTACTTC.